The rows below give T cell receptor beta chains drawn from one sample of a study of T cell responses to AZD1222 COVID-19 vaccine. Method: immunoSEQ multiplex PCR; TCRdb's copy keeps in-frame clones and lacks some. The sample lists 130,000 to 150,000 clones, around 84% occurring once. Specimen: peripheral blood, collected 28 days after the second AZD1222 dose. The receptor source for this set is an adult who received the AZD1222 COVID-19 vaccine. The CDR3 runs from the conserved cysteine through the conserved F or W. The D gene is left open where the match is weak. Only some rows state a clone size, as once, few, many or a class for expanded clones.

d_call | j_call | clone_size | v_call | cdr3_nt | cdr3_aa
TRBD1 | TRBJ2-7 | . | TRBV19 | TGTGCCACTGTGGGACAGAACTCCTACGAGCAGTACTTC | CATVGQNSYEQYF
TRBD1 | TRBJ1-1 | . | TRBV5-1 | TGCGCCAGCAGCTTGACCCAGGGGGCGCACACTGAAGCTTTCTTT | CASSLTQGAHTEAFF
. | TRBJ1-1 | . | TRBV10-3 | TGTGCCATCAGTGAATTACAGGGTAGCACTGAAGCTTTCTTT | CAISELQGSTEAFF
. | TRBJ2-7 | . | TRBV5-4 | TGTGCCAGCAGCTTGTCGAAGGGATCCTACGAGCAGTACTTC | CASSLSKGSYEQYF
TRBD1 | TRBJ1-1 | once | TRBV4-2 | TGTGCCAGCAGCCAAGAGGGGACAGGTGTAATAGACACTGAAGCTTTCTTT | CASSQEGTGVIDTEAFF
. | TRBJ1-3 | few | TRBV14 | TGTGCCAGCAGCCATCGCCTGACGCAGTGGGGTACCTCCGGGTCTGGAAACACCATATATTTT | CASSHRLTQWGTSGSGNTIYF
. | TRBJ1-5 | . | TRBV4-2 | TGTGCCAGCAGAGGCCAGGAGAATCAGCCCCAGCATTTT | CASRGQENQPQHF
. | TRBJ1-3 | . | TRBV27 | TGTGCCAGCAGTTTAACGTTTCCGCGCTCTGGAAACACCATATATTTT | CASSLTFPRSGNTIYF
. | TRBJ2-2 | . | TRBV6-4 | TGTGCCAGCAGTGAACAGGGCAAGACCGGGGAGCTGTTTTTT | CASSEQGKTGELFF
. | TRBJ2-1 | . | TRBV3-1/TRBV3-2 | TGTGCCAGCAGCCAATACGAGACTCAAGGGGAGCAGTTCTTC | CASSQYETQGEQFF
. | TRBJ1-1 | . | TRBV18 | TGTGCCAGCTCATCAACATCGTGGGATGAAGCTTTCTTT | CASSSTSWDEAFF
TRBD2 | TRBJ2-1 | . | TRBV19 | TGTGCCAGTAGTTCCCAAGCGACTAGCGGGAGCGGGCGTGAGCAGTTCTTC | CASSSQATSGSGREQFF
. | TRBJ1-4 | . | TRBV28 | TGTGCCAGCAGTCCCTCCGGGGAGTTCAATGAAAAACTGTTTTTT | CASSPSGEFNEKLFF
. | TRBJ2-1 | . | TRBV7-6 | TGTGCCAGCAGCTTAGGGACTACTTACTACAATGAGCAGTTCTTC | CASSLGTTYYNEQFF
. | TRBJ1-1 | . | TRBV4-2 | TGTGCCAGCAGCCCCACCCAGGGACGGCGGTCGGCTTTCTTT | CASSPTQGRRSAFF
. | TRBJ2-3 | . | TRBV5-4 | TGTGCCAGCAGCATGAGACTGGGGGCGGGCACAGATACGCAGTATTTT | CASSMRLGAGTDTQYF
. | TRBJ1-6 | few | TRBV21-1 | TGTGCCAGCAGCGCTCAGGACAGACATAATTCACCCCTCCACTTT | CASSAQDRHNSPLHF
. | TRBJ1-1 | . | TRBV30 | TGTGCCTGGACCGTCCTGACAGGGAACACTGAAGCTTTCTTT | CAWTVLTGNTEAFF
. | TRBJ2-1 | . | TRBV28 | TGTGCCAGCAGTAGAGAGGTCGGGGAGCAGTTCTTC | CASSREVGEQFF
. | TRBJ2-7 | . | TRBV5-4 | TGTGCCAGCAGCTCCGGGCCTGACCTCTACGAGCAGTACTTC | CASSSGPDLYEQYF
. | TRBJ1-2 | . | TRBV11-2 | TGTGCCAGCAGCTTTGCAAGGGGGACTGGCTACACCTTC | CASSFARGTGYTF
TRBD2 | TRBJ2-3 | . | TRBV4-2 | TGTGCCAGCAGCCCTACTAGCGGTCCTAGCACAGATACGCAGTATTTT | CASSPTSGPSTDTQYF